This T cell receptor (beta chain) was recovered during a study of cytotoxic CD8 clonotypes in ibrutinib-treated CLL. The CDR3 covers 14 residues. Germline lookup yields CDR1 MNHNS and CDR2 SASEGT. After removal of 11 bases from V and 4 bases from J, the junction contained 14 bases not matched to a gene. Sequencing was performed with immunoSEQ multiplex PCR; in TCRdb, only in-frame clones are kept and a portion is missing. This sample has about 26,000 clones, with 65% to 90% found just once. Sequenced material: PBMCs, taken after 24 months of ibrutinib treatment. The rearrangement links TRBV6-1 to TRBJ2-7; 7 bases map to TRBD1. The receptor was derived from a human donor with chronic lymphocytic leukemia. The CDR3 DNA is TGTGCCGGCCCGAAAAGACAGGGCCAGTACGAGCAGTACTTC. It codes for CAGPKRQGQYEQYF.